This TCR beta chain came from a study of blood T cells in healthy people across ages. Trimming shortened V by 6 bases and J by 11 bases, and 25 bases separated the two germline ends. The germline CDR1 and CDR2 sequences are LNHDA and SQIVND (reference sequence). This CDR3 comprises 15 residues. Regarding this clonotype: Its target is not known.

Primed by a sample-barcoded 5' primer and a J-beta primer mix, a second PCR proceeded for roughly 7 to 11 cycles. TCRdb re-analysed the 5' RACE reads in MiXCR, keeping a single row per CDR3 protein. The sample includes 1,800,000 or so distinct CDR3 sequences, 30% to 40% of them seen just once. Study-wide results and caveats: TCR beta diversity, measured per million T cells, fell in a roughly linear way with age.

Samples each yielded at least 5 micrograms of total RNA. This receptor was taken from a human donor in good health. The sequenced material came from blood. This rearrangement joins TRBV19 to TRBJ2-5; the D gene is possibly TRBD2 (7 bases). CDR3 sequence reads: CASSAWGGSSYGQYF. The CDR3 DNA sequence: TGTGCCAGTAGCGCTTGGGGGGGCAGCTCCTACGGGCAGTACTTC.